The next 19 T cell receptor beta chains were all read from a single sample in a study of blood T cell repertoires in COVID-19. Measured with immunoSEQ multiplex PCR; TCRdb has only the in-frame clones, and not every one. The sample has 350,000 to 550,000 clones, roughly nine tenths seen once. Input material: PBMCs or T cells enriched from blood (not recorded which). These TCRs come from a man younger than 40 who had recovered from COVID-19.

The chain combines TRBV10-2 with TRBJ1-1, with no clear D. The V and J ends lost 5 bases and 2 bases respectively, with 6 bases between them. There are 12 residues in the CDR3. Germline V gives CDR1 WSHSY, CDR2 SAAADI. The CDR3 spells CASSLGNTEAFF. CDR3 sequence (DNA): TGCGCCAGCAGTCTCGGTAACACTGAAGCTTTCTTT.

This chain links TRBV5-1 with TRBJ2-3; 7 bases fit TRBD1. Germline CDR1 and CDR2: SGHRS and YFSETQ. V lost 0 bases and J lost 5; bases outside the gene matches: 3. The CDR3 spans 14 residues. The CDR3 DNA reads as TGCGCCAGCAGCTTGGGACAGGGTGGAGATACGCAGTATTTT. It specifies CASSLGQGGDTQYF.

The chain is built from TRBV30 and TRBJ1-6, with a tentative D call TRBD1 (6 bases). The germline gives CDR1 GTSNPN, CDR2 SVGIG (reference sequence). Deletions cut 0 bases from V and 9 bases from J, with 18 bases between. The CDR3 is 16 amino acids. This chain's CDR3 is CAWSVGPDTRGSPLHF. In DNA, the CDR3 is TGTGCCTGGAGTGTTGGACCGGACACCAGGGGTTCACCCCTCCACTTT.

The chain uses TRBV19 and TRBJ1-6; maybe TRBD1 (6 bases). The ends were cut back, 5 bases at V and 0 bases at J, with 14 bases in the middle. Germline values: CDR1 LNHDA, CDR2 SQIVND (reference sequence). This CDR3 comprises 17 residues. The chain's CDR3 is CASSAGTISSYNSPLHF. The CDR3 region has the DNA TGTGCCAGTAGTGCCGGGACAATCAGCTCCTATAATTCACCCCTCCACTTT.

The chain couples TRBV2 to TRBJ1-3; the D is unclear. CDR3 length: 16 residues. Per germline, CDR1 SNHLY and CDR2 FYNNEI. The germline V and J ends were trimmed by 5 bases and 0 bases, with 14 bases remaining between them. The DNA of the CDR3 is TGTGCCAGCAGTTTCGGACTGGGAGCCTCTGGAAACACCATATATTTT. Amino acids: CASSFGLGASGNTIYF.

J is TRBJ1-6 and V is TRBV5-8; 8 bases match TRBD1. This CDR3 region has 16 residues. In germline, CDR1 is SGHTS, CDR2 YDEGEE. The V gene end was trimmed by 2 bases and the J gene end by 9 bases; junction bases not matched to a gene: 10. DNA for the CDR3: TGTGCCAGCAGCTTTGATCCATCGACAGGGGTTTCACCCCTCCACTTT. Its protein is CASSFDPSTGVSPLHF.

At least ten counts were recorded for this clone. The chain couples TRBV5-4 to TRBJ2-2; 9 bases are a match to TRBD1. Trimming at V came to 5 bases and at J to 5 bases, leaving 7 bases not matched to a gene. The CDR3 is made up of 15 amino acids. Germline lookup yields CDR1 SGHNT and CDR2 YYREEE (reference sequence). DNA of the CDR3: TGTGCCAGCAGTAGAGCCGGACAGGGGACCGGGGAGCTGTTTTTT. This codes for CASSRAGQGTGELFF.

The CDR3 nucleotides read TGTGCCAGCAGCATGAGGGATTCGGGGCCCCAGCATTTT. It translates to CASSMRDSGPQHF. This chain uses TRBV5-6 with TRBJ1-5; no clear D gene. CDR3 length equals 13 residues. V was clipped by 4 bases and J by 9 bases, with 14 bases between them. Germline CDR1 is SGHDT and CDR2 is YYEEEE.

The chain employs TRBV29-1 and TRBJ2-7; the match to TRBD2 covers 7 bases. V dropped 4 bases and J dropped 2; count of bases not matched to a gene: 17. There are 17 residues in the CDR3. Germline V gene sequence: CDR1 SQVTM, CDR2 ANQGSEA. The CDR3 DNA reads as TGCAGCGTTGTTTTTCTAACGAGTGCGGGAGCCCCCTACGAGCAGTACTTC. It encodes CSVVFLTSAGAPYEQYF.

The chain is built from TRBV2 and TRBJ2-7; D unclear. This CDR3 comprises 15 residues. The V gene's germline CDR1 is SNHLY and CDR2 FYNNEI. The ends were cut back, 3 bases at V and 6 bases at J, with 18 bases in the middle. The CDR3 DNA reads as TGTGCCAGCAGTGAGACGTCGGCGATGAGGCGCGAGCAGTACTTC. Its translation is CASSETSAMRREQYF.

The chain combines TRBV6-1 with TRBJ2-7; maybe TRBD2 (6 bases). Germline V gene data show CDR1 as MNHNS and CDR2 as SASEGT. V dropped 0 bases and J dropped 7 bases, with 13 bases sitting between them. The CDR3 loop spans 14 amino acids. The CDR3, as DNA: TGTGCCAGCAGTGAAGCTGGGGGGTCTCAGGAGCAGTACTTC. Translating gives CASSEAGGSQEQYF.

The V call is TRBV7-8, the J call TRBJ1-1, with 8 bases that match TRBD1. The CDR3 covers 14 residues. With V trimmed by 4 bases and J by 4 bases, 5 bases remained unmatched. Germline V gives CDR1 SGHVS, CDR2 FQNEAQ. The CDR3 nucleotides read TGTGCCAGCAGCTCACAGGGGGGTAGCACTGAAGCTTTCTTT. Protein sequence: CASSSQGGSTEAFF.

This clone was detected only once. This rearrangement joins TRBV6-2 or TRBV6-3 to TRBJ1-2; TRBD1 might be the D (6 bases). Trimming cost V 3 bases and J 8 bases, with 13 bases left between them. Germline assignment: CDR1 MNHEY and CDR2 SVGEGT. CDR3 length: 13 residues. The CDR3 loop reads CASSYSTGNGYTF. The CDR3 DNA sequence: TGTGCCAGCAGTTATTCAACAGGGAACGGCTACACCTTC.

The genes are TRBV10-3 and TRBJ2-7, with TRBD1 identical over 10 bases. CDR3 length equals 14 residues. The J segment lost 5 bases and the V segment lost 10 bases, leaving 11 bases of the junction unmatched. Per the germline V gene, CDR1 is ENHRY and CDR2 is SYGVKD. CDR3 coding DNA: TGTGCCACCTATCCGGGACAGGGGTCGAACGAGCAGTACTTC. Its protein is CATYPGQGSNEQYF.

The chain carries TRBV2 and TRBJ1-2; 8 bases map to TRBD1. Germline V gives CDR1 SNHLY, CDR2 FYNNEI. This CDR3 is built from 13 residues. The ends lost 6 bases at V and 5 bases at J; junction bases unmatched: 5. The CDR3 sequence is CASRGQVGYGYTF. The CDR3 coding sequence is TGTGCCAGCAGGGGACAGGTGGGTTATGGCTACACCTTC.

This chain's CDR3 is CASSPATEGSPLHF. Written as DNA, the CDR3 is TGCGCCAGCAGCCCGGCCACGGAGGGTTCACCCCTCCACTTT. The genes are TRBV5-1 and TRBJ1-6; no reliable D call. The germline gives CDR1 SGHRS, CDR2 YFSETQ. The germline V and J ends were trimmed by 4 bases and 9 bases, with 14 bases remaining between them. The CDR3 is made up of 14 amino acids. Supplemented by reference TRBV5-1 and TRBJ1-6, the full variable domain reads KAGVTQTPRYLIKTRGQQVTLSCSPISGHRSVSWYQQTPGQGLQFLFEYFSETQRNKGNFPGRFSGRQFSNSRSEMNVSTLELGDSALYLCASSPATEGSPLHFGNGTRLTVT.

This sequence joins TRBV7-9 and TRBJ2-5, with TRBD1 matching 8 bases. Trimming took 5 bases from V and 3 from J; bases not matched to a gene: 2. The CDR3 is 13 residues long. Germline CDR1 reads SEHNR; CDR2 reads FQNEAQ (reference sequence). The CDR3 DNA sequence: TGTGCCAGCAGCCCGGGACAGGAAGAGACCCAGTACTTC. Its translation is CASSPGQEETQYF.

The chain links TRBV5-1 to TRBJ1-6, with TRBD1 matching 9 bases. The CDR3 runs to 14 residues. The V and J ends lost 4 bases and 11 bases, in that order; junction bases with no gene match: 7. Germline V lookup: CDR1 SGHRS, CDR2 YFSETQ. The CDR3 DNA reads TGCGCCAGCAGCCAAACAGGGGGCGATACACCCCTCCACTTT. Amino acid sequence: CASSQTGGDTPLHF.

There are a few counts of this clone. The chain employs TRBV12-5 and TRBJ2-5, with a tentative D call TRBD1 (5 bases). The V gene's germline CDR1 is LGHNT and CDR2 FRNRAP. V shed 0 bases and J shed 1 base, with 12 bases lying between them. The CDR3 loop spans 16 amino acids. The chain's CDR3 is CASGLVRDSSQETQYF. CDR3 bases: TGTGCTAGTGGTTTGGTACGAGACAGTTCCCAAGAGACCCAGTACTTC.